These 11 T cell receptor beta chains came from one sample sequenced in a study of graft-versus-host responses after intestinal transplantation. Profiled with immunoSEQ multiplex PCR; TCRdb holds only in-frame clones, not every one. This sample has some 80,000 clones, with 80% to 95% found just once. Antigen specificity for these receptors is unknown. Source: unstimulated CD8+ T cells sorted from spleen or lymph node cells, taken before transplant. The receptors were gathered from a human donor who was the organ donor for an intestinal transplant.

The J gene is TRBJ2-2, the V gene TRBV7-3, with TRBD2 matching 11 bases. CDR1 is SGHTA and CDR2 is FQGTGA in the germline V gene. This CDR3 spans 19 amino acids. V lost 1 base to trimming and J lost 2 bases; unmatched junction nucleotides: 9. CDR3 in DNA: TGTGCCAGCAGCTTAAAGGCTTCTAGCGGGGGGTTTAACACCGGGGAGCTGTTTTTT. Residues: CASSLKASSGGFNTGELFF.

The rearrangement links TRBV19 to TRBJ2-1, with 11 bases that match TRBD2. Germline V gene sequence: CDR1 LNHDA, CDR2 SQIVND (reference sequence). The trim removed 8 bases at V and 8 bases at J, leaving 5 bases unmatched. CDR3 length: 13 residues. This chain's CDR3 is CASGLAGGDEQFF. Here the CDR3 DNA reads TGTGCCAGTGGACTAGCGGGTGGTGATGAGCAGTTCTTC.

This chain's CDR3 is CASSEDSRGYGYTF. The CDR3 DNA sequence: TGTGCCAGCAGCGAGGACAGTCGGGGCTATGGCTACACCTTC. The chain couples TRBV2 to TRBJ1-2, with a tentative D call TRBD1 (6 bases). CDR1 is SNHLY and CDR2 is FYNNEI in the germline V gene. The V gene lost 6 bases and the J gene lost 4 bases, with 15 bases spanning the gap. The CDR3 extends over 14 amino acids.

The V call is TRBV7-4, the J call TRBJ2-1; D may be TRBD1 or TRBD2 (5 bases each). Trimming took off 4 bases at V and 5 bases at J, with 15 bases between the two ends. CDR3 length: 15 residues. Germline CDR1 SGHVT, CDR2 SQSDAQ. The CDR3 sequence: CASSSGHGGDNEQFF. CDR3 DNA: TGTGCCAGCAGCTCAGGCCATGGGGGAGACAATGAGCAGTTCTTC.

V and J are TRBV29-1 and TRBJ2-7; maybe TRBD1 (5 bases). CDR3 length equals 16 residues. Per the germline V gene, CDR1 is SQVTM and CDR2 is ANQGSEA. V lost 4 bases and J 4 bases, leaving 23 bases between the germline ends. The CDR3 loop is CSVGVRHPTRGYEQYF. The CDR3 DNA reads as TGCAGCGTTGGGGTTCGGCACCCAACAAGGGGATACGAGCAGTACTTC.

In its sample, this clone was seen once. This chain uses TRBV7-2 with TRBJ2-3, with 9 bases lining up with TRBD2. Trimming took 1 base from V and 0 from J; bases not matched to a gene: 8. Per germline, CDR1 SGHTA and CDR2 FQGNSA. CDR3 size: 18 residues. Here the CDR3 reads CASSLGLAVDTSTDTQYF. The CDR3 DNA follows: TGTGCCAGCAGCTTAGGACTAGCGGTCGATACTAGCACAGATACGCAGTATTTT. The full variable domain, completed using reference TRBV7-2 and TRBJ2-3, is GAGVSQSPSNKVTEKGKDVELRCDPISGHTALYWYRQSLGQGLEFLIYFQGNSAPDKSGLPSDRFSAERTGGSVSTLTIQRTQQEDSAVYLCASSLGLAVDTSTDTQYFGPGTRLTVL.

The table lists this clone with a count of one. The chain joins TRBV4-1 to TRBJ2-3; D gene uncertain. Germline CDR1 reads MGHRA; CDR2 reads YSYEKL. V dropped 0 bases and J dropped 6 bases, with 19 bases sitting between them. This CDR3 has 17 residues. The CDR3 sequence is CASSQDRHGLDRDTQYF. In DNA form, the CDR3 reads TGCGCCAGCAGCCAAGATCGCCACGGATTAGACCGCGATACGCAGTATTTT.

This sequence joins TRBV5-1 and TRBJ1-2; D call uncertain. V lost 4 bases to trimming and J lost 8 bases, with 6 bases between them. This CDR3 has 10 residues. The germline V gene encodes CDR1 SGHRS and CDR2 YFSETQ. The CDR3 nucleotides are TGCGCCAGCAGCCTGGCCGGCTACACCTTC. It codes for CASSLAGYTF.

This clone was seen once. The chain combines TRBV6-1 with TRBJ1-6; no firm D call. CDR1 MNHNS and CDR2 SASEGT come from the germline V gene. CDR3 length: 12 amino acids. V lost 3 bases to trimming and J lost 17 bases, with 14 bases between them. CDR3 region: CASSDQASRIHF. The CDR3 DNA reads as TGTGCCAGCAGTGACCAGGCCTCGCGGATCCACTTT.

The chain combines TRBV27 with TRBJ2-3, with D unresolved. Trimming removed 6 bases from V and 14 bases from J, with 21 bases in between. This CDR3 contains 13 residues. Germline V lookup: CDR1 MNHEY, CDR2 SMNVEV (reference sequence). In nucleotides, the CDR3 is TGTGCCAGCAGCTACGTACCGGCCCAGCCTGTGTATTTT. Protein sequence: CASSYVPAQPVYF.

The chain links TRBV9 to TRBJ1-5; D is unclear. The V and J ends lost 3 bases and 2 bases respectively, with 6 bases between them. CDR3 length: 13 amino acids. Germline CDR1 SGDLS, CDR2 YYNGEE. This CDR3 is CASSEHGNQPQHF. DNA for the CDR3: TGTGCCAGCAGCGAACACGGCAATCAGCCCCAGCATTTT.